This TCR beta chain stems from a study of shared clonotypes between healthy human individuals. The authors split each subset's genomic DNA evenly across several immunoSEQ plates. Generated by immunoSEQ multiplex PCR, the TCRdb table keeps only in-frame clones and is missing some. The sample includes over 850,000 clones, 70% to 80% seen only once; the top ten take 0.6% to 0.7%. The germline V and J ends were trimmed by 1 base and 4 bases, with 8 bases remaining between them. The CDR3 totals 15 residues. Germline V gene lookup returns CDR1 SGHTA and CDR2 FQGNSA. Sequencing used memory CD4+ T cells from PBMCs. The sample's subset: CD45RA-negative fraction. This TCR was sampled from a young man in good health. Some clones in this sample may be carry-over from other donors' samples. This chain connects TRBV7-2 to TRBJ2-6; the D is unclear. CDR3 protein: CASSLESTGANVLTF. CDR3 DNA sequence: TGTGCCAGCAGCTTAGAGTCAACCGGGGCCAACGTCCTGACTTTC. The complete variable domain, with remaining parts taken from reference TRBV7-2 and TRBJ2-6, reads GAGVSQSPSNKVTEKGKDVELRCDPISGHTALYWYRQSLGQGLEFLIYFQGNSAPDKSGLPSDRFSAERTGGSVSTLTIQRTQQEDSAVYLCASSLESTGANVLTFGAGSRLTVL.